The 7 T cell receptor beta chains below were found in one sample sequenced in a study of shared T cell receptors in the human thymus. Data came from immunoSEQ multiplex PCR; TCRdb stores just in-frame clones and leaves some out. The sample lists 550,000 to 800,000 clones, approximately 83% occurring once. The same data also contributed to another study, on human thymus T cells.

Specimen: thymocytes. These receptors all come from a girl in the first two years of life with a congenital heart defect.

J is TRBJ1-5 and V is TRBV4-1; 7 nucleotides agree with TRBD1. The J segment lost 0 bases and the V segment lost 1 base, leaving 15 bases of the junction unmatched. The V gene's germline CDR1 is MGHRA and CDR2 YSYEKL. The CDR3 is made up of 20 amino acids. The CDR3 nucleotides are TGCGCCAGCAGCCAAGTGACAGGGTTAAGCGTGGTGTATAGCAATCAGCCCCAGCATTTT. Its protein product is CASSQVTGLSVVYSNQPQHF.

This clone turned up a few times. The rearrangement links TRBV7-9 to TRBJ1-5, with 7 bases matching TRBD1. V lost 5 bases to trimming and J lost 4 bases; unmatched junction nucleotides: 11. Germline CDR1 and CDR2: SEHNR and FQNEAQ (reference sequence). The CDR3 sequence is 16 residues long. The CDR3 coding sequence is TGTGCCAGCAGCCCTCCCCCGTACAGGGGTAATCAGCCCCAGCATTTT. Translating gives CASSPPPYRGNQPQHF.

This chain connects TRBV7-3 to TRBJ2-7, with D possibly matching TRBD2 (6 bases). V lost 1 base and J lost 0, with 31 bases in between. CDR3 length: 22 residues. Germline-derived CDR1 and CDR2 are SGHTA and FQGTGA. CDR3 in DNA: TGTGCCAGCAGCTTAAGCCGCTCTGCGGGACTCCTAACCCTCCCGGACTCCTACGAGCAGTACTTC. Protein: CASSLSRSAGLLTLPDSYEQYF.

The count of this clone is one. The V gene is TRBV5-1, the J gene TRBJ2-5, with 11 nucleotides matching TRBD2. Matching the DNA end better, TRBJ2-7 makes the J call doubtful. The CDR3 length is 19 residues. CDR1 and CDR2 (germline): SGHRS, YFSETQ. The CDR3 bases are TGCGCCAGCAGCTTGCGGGTTAATCGACCGGGACTAGCGGATTACGAGCAGTACTTC. Translation: CASSLRVNRPGLADYEQYF.

The rearrangement links TRBV6-4 to TRBJ1-2, with D perhaps matching TRBD1 (5 bases). Germline loops: CDR1 MRHNA, CDR2 SNTAGT. The CDR3 spans 13 residues. With 3 bases removed from V and 6 bases from J, the gap between germline ends came to 11 bases. The CDR3 nucleotides read TGTGCCAGCAGTGAAGGGTCAGGGAATGGCTACACCTTC. This sequence encodes CASSEGSGNGYTF.

The V call is TRBV27, the J call TRBJ1-2; 7 bases match TRBD1. The CDR3 is made up of 15 amino acids. CDR1 and CDR2 (germline): MNHEY, SMNVEV (reference sequence). Trimming cost V 5 bases and J 8 bases; bases outside gene matches: 14. Here the CDR3 DNA reads TGTGCCAGCAGTCCCCGGGACAGTAGGCAGGGCGGCTACACCTTC. Its translation is CASSPRDSRQGGYTF.

The V call is TRBV25-1, the J call TRBJ2-3; 8 nucleotides align to TRBD2. Losses at the gene ends were 0 bases for V and 0 bases for J; bases not matched to a gene: 2. The CDR3 loop spans 16 amino acids. The germline V gene has CDR1 MGHDK and CDR2 SYGVNS. DNA for the CDR3: TGTGCCAGCAGTGAATATAGCGGGACTAGCACAGATACGCAGTATTTT. The encoded protein is CASSEYSGTSTDTQYF. The whole variable domain, remainder taken from reference TRBV25-1 and TRBJ2-3, is EADIYQTPRYLVIGTGKKITLECSQTMGHDKMYWYQQDPGMELHLIHYSYGVNSTEKGDLSSESTVSRIRTEHFPLTLESARPSHTSQYLCASSEYSGTSTDTQYFGPGTRLTVL.